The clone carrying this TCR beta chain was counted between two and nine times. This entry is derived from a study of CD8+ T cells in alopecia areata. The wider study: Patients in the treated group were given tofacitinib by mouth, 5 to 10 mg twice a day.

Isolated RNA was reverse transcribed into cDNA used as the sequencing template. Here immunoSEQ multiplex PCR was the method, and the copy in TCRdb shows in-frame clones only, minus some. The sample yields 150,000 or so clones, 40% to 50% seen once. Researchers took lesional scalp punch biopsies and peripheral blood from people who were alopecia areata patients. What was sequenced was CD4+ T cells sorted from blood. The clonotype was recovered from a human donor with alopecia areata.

CDR3 DNA sequence: TGTGCCAGTAACCCGGGACGCAACACTGAAGCTTTCTTT. Encoded protein: CASNPGRNTEAFF. V usage is TRBV19 and J usage is TRBJ1-1, with TRBD1 as a possible D gene (5 bases). This CDR3 is 13 amino acids long. From germline, CDR1 is LNHDA and CDR2 SQIVND (reference sequence). V lost 7 bases to trimming and J lost 2 bases, with 11 bases between them.